The T cell receptor (beta chain) described here comes from a study of CD8 T cells in Susac syndrome. Sequencing of TCR beta drew on CD8+ and CD4+ T cells from blood. Negative isolation was used for CD8+ and CD4+ T cells, and FACS enrichment was applied to TEMRA cells. Whole-study findings and limits: The study conceded that relatively few individuals underwent its TCR sequencing and HLA analysis.

A remark on this clonotype: What it binds is not known.

The V end lost 7 bases, the J end lost 0 bases, and 18 bases lay between the germline ends. CDR3 size: 16 residues. The germline gives CDR1 MNHNS, CDR2 SASEGT. The authors reverse transcribed roughly 0.5 to 1 ug RNA with random hexamers. By means of immunoSEQ multiplex PCR, TCR beta CDR3 spanning 54 Vbeta and 13 Jbeta underwent amplification. MiXCR, run by TCRdb on the immunoSEQ multiplex PCR reads, gives a single entry per CDR3 protein. The table includes 95,000 to 150,000 distinct CDR3 sequences, 90% to 95% detected once. J is TRBJ1-1 and V is TRBV6-1; D remains unclear. The TCR originated in a human donor in good health. The sample was CD4+ T cells from PBMCs. CDR3 sequence reads: CASTSHPGLVNTEAFF. The CDR3 region has the DNA TGTGCCAGCACGTCGCACCCGGGCCTGGTGAACACTGAAGCTTTCTTT.